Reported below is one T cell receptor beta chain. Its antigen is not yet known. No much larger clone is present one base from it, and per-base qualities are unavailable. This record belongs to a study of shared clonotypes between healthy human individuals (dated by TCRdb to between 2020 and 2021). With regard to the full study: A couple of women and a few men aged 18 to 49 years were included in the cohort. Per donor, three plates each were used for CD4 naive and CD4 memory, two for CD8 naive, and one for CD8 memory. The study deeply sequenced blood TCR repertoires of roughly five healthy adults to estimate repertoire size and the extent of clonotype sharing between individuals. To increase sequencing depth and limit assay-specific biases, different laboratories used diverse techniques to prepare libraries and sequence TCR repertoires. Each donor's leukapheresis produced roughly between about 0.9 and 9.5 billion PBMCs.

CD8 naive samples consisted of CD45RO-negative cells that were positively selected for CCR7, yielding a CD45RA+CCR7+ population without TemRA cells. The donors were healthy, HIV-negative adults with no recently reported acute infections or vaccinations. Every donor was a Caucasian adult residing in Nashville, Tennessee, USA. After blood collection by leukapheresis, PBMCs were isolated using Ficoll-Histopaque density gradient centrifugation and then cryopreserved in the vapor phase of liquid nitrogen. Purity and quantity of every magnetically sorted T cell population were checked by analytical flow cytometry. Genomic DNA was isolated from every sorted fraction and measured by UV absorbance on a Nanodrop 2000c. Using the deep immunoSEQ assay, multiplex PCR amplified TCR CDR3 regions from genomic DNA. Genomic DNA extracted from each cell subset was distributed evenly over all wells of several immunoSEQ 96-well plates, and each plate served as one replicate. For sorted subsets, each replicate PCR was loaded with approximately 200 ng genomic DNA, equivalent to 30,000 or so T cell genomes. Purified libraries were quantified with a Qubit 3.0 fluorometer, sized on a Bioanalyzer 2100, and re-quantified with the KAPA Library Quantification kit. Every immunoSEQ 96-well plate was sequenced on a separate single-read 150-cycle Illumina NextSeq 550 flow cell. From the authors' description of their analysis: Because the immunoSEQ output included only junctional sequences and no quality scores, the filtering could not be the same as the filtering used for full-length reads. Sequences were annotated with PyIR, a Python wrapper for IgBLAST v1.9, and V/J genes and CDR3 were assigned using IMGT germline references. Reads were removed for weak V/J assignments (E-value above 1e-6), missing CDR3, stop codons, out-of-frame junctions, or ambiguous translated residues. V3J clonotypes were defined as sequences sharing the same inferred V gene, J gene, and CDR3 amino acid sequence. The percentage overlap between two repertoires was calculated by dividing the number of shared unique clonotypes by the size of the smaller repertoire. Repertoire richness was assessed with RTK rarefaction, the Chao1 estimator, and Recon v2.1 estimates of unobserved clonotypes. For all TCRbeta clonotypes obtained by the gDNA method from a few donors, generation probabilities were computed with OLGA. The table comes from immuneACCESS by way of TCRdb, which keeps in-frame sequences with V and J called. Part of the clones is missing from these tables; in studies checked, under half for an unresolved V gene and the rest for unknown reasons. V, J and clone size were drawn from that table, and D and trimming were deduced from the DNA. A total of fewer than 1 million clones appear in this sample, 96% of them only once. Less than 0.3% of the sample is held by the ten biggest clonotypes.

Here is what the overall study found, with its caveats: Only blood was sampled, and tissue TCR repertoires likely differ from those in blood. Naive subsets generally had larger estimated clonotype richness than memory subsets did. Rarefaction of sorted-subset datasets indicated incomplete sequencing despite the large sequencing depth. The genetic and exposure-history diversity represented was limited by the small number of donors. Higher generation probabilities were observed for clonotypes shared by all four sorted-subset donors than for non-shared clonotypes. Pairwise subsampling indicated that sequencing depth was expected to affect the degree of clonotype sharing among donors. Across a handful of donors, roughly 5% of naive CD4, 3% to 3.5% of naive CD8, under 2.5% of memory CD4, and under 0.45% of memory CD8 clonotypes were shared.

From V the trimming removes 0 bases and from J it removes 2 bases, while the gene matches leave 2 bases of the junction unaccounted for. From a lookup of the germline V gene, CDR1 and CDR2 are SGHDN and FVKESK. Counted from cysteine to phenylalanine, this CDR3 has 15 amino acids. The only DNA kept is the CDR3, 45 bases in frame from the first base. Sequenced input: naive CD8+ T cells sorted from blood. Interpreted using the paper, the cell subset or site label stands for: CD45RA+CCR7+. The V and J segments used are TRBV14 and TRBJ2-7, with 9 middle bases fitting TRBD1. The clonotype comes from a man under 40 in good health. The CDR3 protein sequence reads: CASSQEQGATYEQYF. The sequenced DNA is TGTGCCAGCAGCCAAGAACAGGGGGCCACCTACGAGCAGTACTTC.